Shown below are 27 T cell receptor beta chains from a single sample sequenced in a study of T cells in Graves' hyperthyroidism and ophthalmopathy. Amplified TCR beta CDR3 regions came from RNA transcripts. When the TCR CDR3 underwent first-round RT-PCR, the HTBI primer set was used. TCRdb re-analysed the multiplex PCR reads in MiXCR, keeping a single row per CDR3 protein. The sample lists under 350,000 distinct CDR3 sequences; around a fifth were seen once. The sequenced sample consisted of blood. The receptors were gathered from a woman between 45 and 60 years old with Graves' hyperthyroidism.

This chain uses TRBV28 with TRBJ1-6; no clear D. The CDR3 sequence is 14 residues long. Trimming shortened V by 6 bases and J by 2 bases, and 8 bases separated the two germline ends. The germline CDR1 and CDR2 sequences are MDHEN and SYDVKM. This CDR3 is CASRVGTYNSPLHF. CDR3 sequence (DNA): TGTGCCAGCAGGGTGGGGACCTATAATTCACCCCTCCACTTT.

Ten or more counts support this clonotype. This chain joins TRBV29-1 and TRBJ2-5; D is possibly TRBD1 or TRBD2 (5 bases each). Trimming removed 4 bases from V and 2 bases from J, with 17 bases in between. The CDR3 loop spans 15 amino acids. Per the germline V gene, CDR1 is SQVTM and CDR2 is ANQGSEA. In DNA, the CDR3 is TGCAGCGTTGGAGGGATCCTTGGGGGACAAGAGACCCAGTACTTC. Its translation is CSVGGILGGQETQYF.

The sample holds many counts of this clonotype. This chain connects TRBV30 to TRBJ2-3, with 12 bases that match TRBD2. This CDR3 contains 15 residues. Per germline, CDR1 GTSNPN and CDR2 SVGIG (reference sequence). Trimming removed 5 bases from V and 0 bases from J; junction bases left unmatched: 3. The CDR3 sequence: CAWGLAGGSTDTQYF. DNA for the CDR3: TGTGCCTGGGGGCTAGCGGGAGGGAGCACAGATACGCAGTATTTT.

CDR3 sequence reads: CASSLEGWGTDTQYF. DNA for the CDR3: TGTGCCAGCAGCTTGGAGGGCTGGGGCACAGATACGCAGTATTTT. This chain links TRBV28 with TRBJ2-3, with D tentatively TRBD2 (6 bases). The germline V and J ends were trimmed by 6 bases and 1 base, with 14 bases remaining between them. Germline CDR1 reads MDHEN; CDR2 reads SYDVKM. This CDR3 has 15 amino acids.

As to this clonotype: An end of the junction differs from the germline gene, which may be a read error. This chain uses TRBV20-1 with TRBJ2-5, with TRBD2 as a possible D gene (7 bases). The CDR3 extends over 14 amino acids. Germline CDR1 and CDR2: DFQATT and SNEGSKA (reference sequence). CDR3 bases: TGCAGTGCTAGCCGCCAGCGGGGACAAGGGACCCAGTACTTC. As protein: CSASRQRGQGTQYF.

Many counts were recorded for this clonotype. The CDR3 DNA is TGTGCCACCAGTGATTTAGCGGAAGAGACCCAGTACTTC. Protein product: CATSDLAEETQYF. The genes are TRBV24-1 and TRBJ2-5; a weak D match, TRBD2 (5 bases). Germline CDR1 is KGHDR and CDR2 is SFDVKD. V lost 1 base and J 3 bases, leaving 5 bases between the germline ends. The CDR3 runs 13 residues.

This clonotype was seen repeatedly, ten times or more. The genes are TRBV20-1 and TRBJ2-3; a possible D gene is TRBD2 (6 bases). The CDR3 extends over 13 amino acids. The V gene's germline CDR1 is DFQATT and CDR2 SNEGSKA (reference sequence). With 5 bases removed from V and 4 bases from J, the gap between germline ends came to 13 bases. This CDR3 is CSADGRSADTQYF. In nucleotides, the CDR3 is TGCAGTGCTGACGGGAGATCGGCAGATACGCAGTATTTT.

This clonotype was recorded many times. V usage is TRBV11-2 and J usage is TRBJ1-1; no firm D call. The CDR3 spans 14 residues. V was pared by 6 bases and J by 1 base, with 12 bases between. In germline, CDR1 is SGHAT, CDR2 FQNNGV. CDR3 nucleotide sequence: TGTGCCAGCAGTTTCGTTAGAGGGAACACTGAAGCTTTCTTT. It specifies CASSFVRGNTEAFF.

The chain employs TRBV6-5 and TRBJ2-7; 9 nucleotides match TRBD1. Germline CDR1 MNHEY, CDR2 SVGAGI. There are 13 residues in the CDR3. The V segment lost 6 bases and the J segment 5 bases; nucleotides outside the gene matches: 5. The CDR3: CASRGQGPDEQYF. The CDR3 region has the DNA TGTGCCAGCAGAGGACAGGGGCCCGACGAGCAGTACTTC.

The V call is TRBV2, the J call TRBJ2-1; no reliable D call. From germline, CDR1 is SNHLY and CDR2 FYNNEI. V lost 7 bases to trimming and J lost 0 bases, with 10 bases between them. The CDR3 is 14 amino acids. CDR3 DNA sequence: TGTGCCAGCAAGAAAGACATCTCCTACAATGAGCAGTTCTTC. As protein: CASKKDISYNEQFF.

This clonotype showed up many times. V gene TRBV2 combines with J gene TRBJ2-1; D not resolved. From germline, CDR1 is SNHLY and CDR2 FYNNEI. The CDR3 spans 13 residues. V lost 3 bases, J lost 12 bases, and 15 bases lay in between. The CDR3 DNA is TGTGCCAGCAGTGAGGATAACTCTTCAACGCAGTTCTTC. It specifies CASSEDNSSTQFF.

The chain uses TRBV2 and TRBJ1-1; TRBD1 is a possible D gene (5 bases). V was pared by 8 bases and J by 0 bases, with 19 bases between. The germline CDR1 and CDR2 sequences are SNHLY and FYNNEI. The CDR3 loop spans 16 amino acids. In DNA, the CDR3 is TGTGCCAGCTTTGGACGGGGGACCCTAATGAACACTGAAGCTTTCTTT. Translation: CASFGRGTLMNTEAFF.

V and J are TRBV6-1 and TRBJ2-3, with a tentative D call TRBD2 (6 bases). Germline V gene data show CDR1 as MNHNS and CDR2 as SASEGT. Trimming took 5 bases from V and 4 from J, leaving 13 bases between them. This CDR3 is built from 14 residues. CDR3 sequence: CASSRLVFSDTQYF. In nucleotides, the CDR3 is TGTGCCAGCAGTCGACTAGTTTTTTCAGATACGCAGTATTTT.

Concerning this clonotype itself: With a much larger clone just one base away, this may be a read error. The CDR3 DNA reads TGTGCCAGCAGCTTAGCCTTCATAGGGGGAATTCGGAACACCGGGGAGCTGTTTTTT. It specifies CASSLAFIGGIRNTGELFF. The genes are TRBV7-2 and TRBJ2-2; a weak D match, TRBD1 (6 bases). The germline V and J ends were trimmed by 0 bases and 1 base, with 18 bases remaining between them. This CDR3 region has 19 residues. The germline V gene has CDR1 SGHTA and CDR2 FQGNSA.

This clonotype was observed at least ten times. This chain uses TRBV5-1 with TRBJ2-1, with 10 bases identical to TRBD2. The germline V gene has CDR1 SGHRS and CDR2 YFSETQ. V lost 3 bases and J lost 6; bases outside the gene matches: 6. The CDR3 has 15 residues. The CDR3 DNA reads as TGCGCCAGCAGCTCCGGGACTAGCGTCGTCAATGAGCAGTTCTTC. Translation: CASSSGTSVVNEQFF.

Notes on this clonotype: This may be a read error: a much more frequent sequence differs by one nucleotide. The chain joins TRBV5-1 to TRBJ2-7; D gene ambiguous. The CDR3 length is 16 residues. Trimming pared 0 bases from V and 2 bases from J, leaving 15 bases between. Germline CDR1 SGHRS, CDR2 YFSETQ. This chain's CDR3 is CASSLASRANTYEQYF. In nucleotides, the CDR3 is TGCGCCAGCAGCTTGGCTTCCCGGGCAAACACCTACGAGCAGTACTTC.

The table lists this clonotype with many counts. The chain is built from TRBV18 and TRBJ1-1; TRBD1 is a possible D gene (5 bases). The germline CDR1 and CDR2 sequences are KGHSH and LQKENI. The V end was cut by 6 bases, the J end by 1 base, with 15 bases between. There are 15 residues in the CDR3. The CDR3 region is CASSPRDPSNTEAFF. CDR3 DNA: TGTGCCAGCTCGCCAAGGGACCCATCGAACACTGAAGCTTTCTTT.

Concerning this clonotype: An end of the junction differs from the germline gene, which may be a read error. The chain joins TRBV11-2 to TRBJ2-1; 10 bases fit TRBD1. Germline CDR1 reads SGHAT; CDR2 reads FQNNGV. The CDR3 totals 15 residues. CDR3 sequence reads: CASSLSDRGSNEQSF. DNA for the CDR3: TGTGCCAGCAGCTTATCGGACAGGGGGTCCAATGAGCAGTCCTTC.

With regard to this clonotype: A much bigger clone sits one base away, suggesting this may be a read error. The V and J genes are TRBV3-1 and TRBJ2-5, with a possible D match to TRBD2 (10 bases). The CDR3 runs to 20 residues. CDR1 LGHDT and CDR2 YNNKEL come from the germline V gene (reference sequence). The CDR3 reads CAGSQDDGGQGSGRSETQYF. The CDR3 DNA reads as TGTGCCGGCAGCCAAGATGATGGGGGACAGGGTAGCGGGAGGAGTGAGACCCAGTACTTC.

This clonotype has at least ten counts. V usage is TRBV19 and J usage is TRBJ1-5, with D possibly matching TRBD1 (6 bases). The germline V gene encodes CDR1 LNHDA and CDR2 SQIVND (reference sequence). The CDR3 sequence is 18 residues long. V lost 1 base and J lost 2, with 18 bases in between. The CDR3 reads CASSIVSAGASGNQPQHF. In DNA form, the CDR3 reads TGTGCCAGTAGTATAGTTTCGGCGGGGGCATCAGGCAATCAGCCCCAGCATTTT.

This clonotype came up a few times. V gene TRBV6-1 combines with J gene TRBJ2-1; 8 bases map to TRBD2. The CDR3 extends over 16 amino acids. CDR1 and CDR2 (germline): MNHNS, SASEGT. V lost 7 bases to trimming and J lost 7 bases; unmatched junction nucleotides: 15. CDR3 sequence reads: CASKLGGTRVPNEQFF. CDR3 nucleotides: TGTGCCAGCAAACTGGGGGGGACTAGGGTCCCTAATGAGCAGTTCTTC.

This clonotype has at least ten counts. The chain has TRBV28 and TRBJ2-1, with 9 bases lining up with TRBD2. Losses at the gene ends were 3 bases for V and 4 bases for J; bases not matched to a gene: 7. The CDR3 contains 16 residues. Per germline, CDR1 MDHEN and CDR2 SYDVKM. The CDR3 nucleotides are TGTGCCAGCAGTTTTGGGACTAGCAGCCCGTACAATGAGCAGTTCTTC. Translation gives CASSFGTSSPYNEQFF.

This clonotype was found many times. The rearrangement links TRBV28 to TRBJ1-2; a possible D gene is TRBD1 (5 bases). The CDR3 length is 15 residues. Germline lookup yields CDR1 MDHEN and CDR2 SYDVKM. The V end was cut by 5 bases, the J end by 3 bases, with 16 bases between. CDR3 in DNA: TGTGCCAGCAGTCCGTGGAGGGCGGGGGACTATGGCTACACCTTC. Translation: CASSPWRAGDYGYTF.

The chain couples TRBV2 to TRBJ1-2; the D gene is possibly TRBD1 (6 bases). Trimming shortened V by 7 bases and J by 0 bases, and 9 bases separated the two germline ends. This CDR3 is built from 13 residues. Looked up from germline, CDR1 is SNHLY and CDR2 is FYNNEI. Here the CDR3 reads CASKDRPNYGYTF. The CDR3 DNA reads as TGTGCCAGCAAGGACAGACCTAACTATGGCTACACCTTC.

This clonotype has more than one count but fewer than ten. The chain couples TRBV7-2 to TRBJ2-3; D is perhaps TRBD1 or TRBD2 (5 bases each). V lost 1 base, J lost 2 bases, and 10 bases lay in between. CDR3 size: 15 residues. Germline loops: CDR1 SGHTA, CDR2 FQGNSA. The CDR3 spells CASSLEGDDTDTQYF. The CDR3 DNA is TGTGCCAGCAGCTTAGAAGGGGACGACACAGATACGCAGTATTTT.

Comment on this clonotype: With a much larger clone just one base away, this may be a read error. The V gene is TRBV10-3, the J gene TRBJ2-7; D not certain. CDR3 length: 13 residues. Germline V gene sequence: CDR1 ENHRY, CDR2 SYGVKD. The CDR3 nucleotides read TGTACCATCAGTGAGTCGTCCAGGACCGAGCAGTACTTC. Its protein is CTISESSRTEQYF.

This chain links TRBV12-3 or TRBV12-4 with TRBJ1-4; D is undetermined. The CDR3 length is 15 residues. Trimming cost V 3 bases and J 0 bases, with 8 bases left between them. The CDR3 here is CASSFNGATNEKLFF. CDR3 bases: TGTGCCAGCAGTTTTAACGGAGCAACTAATGAAAAACTGTTTTTT.